Each of the 4 T cell receptor beta chains below was sequenced from the same sample in a study of CXCR3-negative and CXCR3-positive naive CD8 T cells. Preparation of TRB cDNA libraries relied on 5' RACE carrying UMI labels. From its re-call of the 5' RACE reads, TCRdb lists each CDR3 protein once, without DNA. This sample contains around 140,000 distinct CDR3 sequences. The sample comprised naive CXCR3- CD8+ T cells from blood. Regarding subset: CD45RO-CCR7+CD27+CD95- naive CD8+ T cells lacking CXCR3 (TNR3-). The receptors here all came from a human donor in good health. Some clones in this sample may be carry-over from other donors' samples.

The chain recombines TRBV7-9 with TRBJ1-6; TCRdb outputs TRBD1, but without DNA this stays unchecked. Germline CDR1 SEHNR, CDR2 FQNEAQ (reference sequence). The CDR3 loop spans 17 amino acids. CDR3 region: CASSLGQGDSYNSPLHF.

The rearrangement links TRBV20-1 to TRBJ2-7; TCRdb designates TRBD1, a call that cannot be tested without DNA. Germline values: CDR1 DFQATT, CDR2 SNEGSKA (reference sequence). CDR3 size: 14 residues. CDR3 region: CSARNRPRNYEQYF.

The chain links TRBV11-1 to TRBJ2-7; TCRdb designates TRBD1, a call that cannot be tested without DNA. The length of the CDR3 is 15 residues. CDR1 and CDR2 from the germline V gene are SGHAT and FQDESV (reference sequence). The CDR3 protein is CASSFRDSYSYEQYF. Using reference TRBV11-1 and TRBJ2-7 for the parts outside the CDR3, the full variable domain is EAEVAQSPRYKITEKSQAVAFWCDPISGHATLYWYRQILGQGPELLVQFQDESVVDDSQLPKDRFSAERLKGVDSTLKIQPAELGDSAMYLCASSFRDSYSYEQYFGPGTRLTVT.

This chain connects TRBV7-2 to TRBJ2-3; TCRdb outputs TRBD2, but without DNA this stays unchecked. The germline V gene has CDR1 SGHTA and CDR2 FQGNSA. The CDR3 is 15 amino acids. The CDR3 loop reads CASSLPPGRLDTQYF.